These T cell receptor beta chains were read from a single sample in a study of human versus mouse CDR3 diversity and MHC coevolution. TCRdb's table, derived via immunoSEQ multiplex PCR, lists solely in-frame clones and lacks some. This repertoire shows about 81,000 clones, 85% to 95% found once; its top ten account for about 1.5%. The sequencing sample was made of naive CD4+ T cells from blood. The receptor source for this set is a person aged 30 to 70 in good health. Both conserved end residues are part of each CDR3. The order of the fields is V gene, CDR3 length, CDR3 protein.

>TRBV7-6|16
CASRGLTDSRNTEAFF
>TRBV7-2|17
CASSPRQGVLTNEKLFF
>TRBV5-6|15
CASSTGLYSNQPQHF
>TRBV9|14
CASSVAGTNTEAFF
>TRBV19|14
CASSVGQLFYGYTF
>TRBV25-1|14
CASSERQGNYGYTF
>TRBV19|15
CASRGGQGVADTQYF
>TRBV4-1|17
CASSPWGGTGPAGGLFF
>TRBV28|15
CACNTGTTLHYGYTF
>TRBV2|13
CASSGGQKETQYF
>TRBV7-2|12
CASSYGTSEQYF
>TRBV5-6|16
CASSSGGGTSFYGYTF
>TRBV11-2|14
CASSGRRESYEQYF
>TRBV30|16
CAWRPLQGSSGNTIYF
>TRBV7-9|15
CASIQYGTGDNEQFF
>TRBV7-2|15
CASSPRLAERGELFF
>TRBV5-4|15
CASSPTGGIPYEQYF
>TRBV4-1|15
CASSQGSAGGTEAFF
>TRBV7-9|13
CASSSRGPETQYF
>TRBV10-3|11
CAINGGYTQYF
>TRBV7-9|16
CASSLGQGAFNTEAFF
>TRBV5-1|16
CASSYQGGANGGELFF
>TRBV5-5|15
CASSLVTNDNSPLHF
>TRBV19|17
CASSTRISGASYNEQFF
>TRBV11-2|15
CASSLDLASTDTQYF
>TRBV2|11
CASRTEEKLFF
>TRBV2|15
CASSVLQGQGQWQFF
>TRBV12-5|17
CASGLPRGGGQDTEAFF
>TRBV2|14
CASSGQNSNQPQHF